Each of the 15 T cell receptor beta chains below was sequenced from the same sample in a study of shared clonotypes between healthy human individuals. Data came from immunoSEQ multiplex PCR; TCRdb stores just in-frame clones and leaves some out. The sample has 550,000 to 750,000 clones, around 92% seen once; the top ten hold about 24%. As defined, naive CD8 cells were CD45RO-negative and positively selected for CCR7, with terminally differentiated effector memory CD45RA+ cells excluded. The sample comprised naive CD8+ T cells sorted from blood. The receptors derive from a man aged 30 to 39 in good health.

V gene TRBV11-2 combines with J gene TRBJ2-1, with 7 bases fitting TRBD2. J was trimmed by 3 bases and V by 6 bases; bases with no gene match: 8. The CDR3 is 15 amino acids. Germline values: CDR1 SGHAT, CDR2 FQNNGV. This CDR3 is CASRSLAEFYNEQFF. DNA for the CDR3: TGTGCCAGCAGATCTCTAGCGGAGTTCTACAATGAGCAGTTCTTC.

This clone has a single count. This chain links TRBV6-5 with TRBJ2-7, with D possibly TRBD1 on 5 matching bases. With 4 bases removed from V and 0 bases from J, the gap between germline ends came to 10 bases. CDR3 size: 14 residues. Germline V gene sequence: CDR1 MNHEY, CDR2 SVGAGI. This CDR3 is CASSLDTSSYEQYF. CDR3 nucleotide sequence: TGTGCCAGCAGTTTGGACACAAGCTCCTACGAGCAGTACTTC.

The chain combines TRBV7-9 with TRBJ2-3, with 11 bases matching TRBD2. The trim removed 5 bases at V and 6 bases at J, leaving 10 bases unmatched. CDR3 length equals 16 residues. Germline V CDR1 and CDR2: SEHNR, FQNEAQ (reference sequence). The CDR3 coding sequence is TGTGCCAGCAGCACCACAACTAGCGGGGGCAGGGATACGCAGTATTTT. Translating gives CASSTTTSGGRDTQYF.

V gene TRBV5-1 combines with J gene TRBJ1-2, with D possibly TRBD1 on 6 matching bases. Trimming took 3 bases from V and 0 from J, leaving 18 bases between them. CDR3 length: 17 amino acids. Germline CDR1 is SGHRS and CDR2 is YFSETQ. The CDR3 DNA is TGCGCCAGCAGCTCTCAACGGCGGACAGACTCTAACTATGGCTACACCTTC. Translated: CASSSQRRTDSNYGYTF.

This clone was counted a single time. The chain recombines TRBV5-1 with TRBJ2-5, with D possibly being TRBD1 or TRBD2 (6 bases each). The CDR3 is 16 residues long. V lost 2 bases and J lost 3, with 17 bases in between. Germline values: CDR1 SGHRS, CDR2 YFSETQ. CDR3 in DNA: TGCGCCAGCAGCTTTGTTGAGGGGGGTATTGAAGAGACCCAGTACTTC. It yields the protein CASSFVEGGIEETQYF.

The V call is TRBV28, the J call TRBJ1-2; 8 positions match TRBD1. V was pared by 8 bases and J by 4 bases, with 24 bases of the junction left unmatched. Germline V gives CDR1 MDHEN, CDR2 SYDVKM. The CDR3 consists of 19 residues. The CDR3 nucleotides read TGTGCCAGCCGTACTCGTTCGGGACAGGACGACGCAGGGAGCTATGGCTACACCTTC. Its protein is CASRTRSGQDDAGSYGYTF.

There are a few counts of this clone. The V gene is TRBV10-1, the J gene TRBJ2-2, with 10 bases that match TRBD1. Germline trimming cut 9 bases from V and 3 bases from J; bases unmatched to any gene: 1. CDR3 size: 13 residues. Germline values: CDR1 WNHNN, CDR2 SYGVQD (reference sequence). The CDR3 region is CASGQGDTGELFF. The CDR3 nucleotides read TGCGCCAGTGGACAGGGGGACACCGGGGAGCTGTTTTTT.

CDR3 DNA: TGTGCCAGCAGCGATACAGCTTCCTACGAGCAGTACTTC. Encoded protein: CASSDTASYEQYF. The J gene is TRBJ2-7, the V gene TRBV5-4; D is ambiguous. The CDR3 consists of 13 residues. From germline, CDR1 is SGHNT and CDR2 YYREEE (reference sequence). Between the trimmed V and J ends, which lost 4 bases and 1 base, there was a span of 9 bases.

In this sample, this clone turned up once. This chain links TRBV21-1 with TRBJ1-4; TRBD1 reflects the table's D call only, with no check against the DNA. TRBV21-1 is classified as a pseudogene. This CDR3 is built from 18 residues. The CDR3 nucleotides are TGTGCCAGCAGCAAGAATAAGACCGGAGAAGGGGATAATGAAAAACTGTTTTTT. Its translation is CASSKNKTGEGDNEKLFF.

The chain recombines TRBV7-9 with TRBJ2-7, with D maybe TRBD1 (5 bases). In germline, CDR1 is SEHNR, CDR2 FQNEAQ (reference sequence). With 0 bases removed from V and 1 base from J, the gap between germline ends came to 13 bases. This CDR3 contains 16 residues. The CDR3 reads CASSLAEGRESYEQYF. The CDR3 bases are TGTGCCAGCAGCTTAGCGGAAGGCAGGGAATCCTACGAGCAGTACTTC.

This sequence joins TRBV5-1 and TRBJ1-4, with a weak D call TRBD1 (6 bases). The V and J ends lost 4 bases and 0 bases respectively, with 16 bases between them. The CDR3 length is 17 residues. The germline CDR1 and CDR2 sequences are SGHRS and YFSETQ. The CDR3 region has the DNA TGCGCCAGCAGCATCAGGGGTAACGTTGCAACTAATGAAAAACTGTTTTTT. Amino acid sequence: CASSIRGNVATNEKLFF.

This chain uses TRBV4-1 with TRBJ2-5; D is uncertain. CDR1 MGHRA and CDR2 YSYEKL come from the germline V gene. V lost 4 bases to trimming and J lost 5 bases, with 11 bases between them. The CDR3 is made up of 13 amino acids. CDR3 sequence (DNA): TGCGCCAGCAGCCCCGGAGTGGGGGAGACCCAGTACTTC. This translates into CASSPGVGETQYF.

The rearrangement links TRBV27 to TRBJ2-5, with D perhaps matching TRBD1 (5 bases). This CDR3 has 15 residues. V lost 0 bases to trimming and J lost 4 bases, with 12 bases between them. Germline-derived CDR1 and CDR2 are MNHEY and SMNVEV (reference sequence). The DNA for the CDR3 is TGTGCCAGCAGTTTATCAGGCCAGGGATTAGAGACCCAGTACTTC. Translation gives CASSLSGQGLETQYF.

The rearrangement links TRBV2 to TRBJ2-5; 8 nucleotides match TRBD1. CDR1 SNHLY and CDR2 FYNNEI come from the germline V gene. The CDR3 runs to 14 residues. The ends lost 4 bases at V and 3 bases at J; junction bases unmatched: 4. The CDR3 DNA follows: TGTGCCAGCAGTGTGGGGACAGGAAAAGAGACCCAGTACTTC. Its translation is CASSVGTGKETQYF.

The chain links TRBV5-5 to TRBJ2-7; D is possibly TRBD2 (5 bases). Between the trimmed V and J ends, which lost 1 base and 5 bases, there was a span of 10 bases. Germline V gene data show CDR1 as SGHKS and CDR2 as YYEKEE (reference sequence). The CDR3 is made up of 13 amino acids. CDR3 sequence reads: CASSLPQRNEQYF. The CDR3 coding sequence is TGTGCCAGCAGCTTGCCCCAGCGGAACGAGCAGTACTTC.